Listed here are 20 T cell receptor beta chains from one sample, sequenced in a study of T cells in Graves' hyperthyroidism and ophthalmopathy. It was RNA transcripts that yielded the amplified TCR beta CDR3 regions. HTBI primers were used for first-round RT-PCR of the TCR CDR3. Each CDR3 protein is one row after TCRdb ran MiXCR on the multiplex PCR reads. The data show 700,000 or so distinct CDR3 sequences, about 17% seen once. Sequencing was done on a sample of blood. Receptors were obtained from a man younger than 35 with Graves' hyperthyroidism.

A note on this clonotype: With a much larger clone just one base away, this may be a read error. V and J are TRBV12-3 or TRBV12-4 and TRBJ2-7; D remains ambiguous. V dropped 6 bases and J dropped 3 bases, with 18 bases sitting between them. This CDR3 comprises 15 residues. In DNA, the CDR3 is TGTGCCAGCAGCCCCTTTATACCTGCCTTCTACGAGCAGTACTTC. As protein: CASSPFIPAFYEQYF.

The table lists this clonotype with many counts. CDR3: CASSWGETGQNTGELFF. CDR3 sequence (DNA): TGTGCCAGCAGTTGGGGTGAGACAGGCCAGAACACCGGGGAGCTGTTTTTT. The V and J genes are TRBV28 and TRBJ2-2; TRBD1 might be the D (6 bases). Trimming took off 4 bases at V and 1 base at J, with 16 bases between the two ends. Germline V lookup: CDR1 MDHEN, CDR2 SYDVKM. CDR3 size: 17 residues.

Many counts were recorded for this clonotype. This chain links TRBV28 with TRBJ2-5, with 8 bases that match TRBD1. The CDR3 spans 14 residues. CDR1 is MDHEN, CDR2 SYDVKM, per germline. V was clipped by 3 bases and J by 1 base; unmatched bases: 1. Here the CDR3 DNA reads TGTGCCAGCAGTTTCGGACAGGGCCAAGAGACCCAGTACTTC. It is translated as CASSFGQGQETQYF.

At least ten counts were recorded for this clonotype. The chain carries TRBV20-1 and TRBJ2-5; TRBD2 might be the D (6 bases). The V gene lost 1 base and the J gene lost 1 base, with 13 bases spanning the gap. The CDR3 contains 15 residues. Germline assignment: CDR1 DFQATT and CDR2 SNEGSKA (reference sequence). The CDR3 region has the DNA TGCAGTGCTAGAGTGCCAGCGGGTTTCCAAGAGACCCAGTACTTC. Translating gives CSARVPAGFQETQYF.

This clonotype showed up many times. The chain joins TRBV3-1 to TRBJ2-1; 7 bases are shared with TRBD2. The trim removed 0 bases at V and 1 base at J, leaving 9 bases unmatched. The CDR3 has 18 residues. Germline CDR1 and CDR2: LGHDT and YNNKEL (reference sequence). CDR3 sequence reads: CASSQEAGSYVSYNEQFF. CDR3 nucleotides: TGTGCCAGCAGCCAAGAAGCGGGGTCGTATGTGTCCTACAATGAGCAGTTCTTC.

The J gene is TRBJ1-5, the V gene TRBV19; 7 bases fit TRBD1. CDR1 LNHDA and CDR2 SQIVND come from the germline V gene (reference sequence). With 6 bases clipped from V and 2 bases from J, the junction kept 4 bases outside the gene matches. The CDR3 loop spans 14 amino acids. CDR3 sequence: CASRRQGGNQPQHF. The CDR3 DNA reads TGTGCCAGTAGACGACAGGGTGGCAATCAGCCCCAGCATTTT. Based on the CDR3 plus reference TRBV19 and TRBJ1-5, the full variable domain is DGGITQSPKYLFRKEGQNVTLSCEQNLNHDAMYWYRQDPGQGLRLIYYSQIVNDFQKGDIAEGYSVSREKKESFPLTVTSAQKNPTAFYLCASRRQGGNQPQHFGDGTRLSIL.

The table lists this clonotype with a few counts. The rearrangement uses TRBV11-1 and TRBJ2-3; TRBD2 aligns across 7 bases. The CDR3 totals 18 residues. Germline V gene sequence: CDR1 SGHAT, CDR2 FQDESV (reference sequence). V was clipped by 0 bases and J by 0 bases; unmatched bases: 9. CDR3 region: CASSLAFTGGRSTDTQYF. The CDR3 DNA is TGTGCCAGCAGCTTAGCGTTTACGGGAGGCCGGAGCACAGATACGCAGTATTTT.

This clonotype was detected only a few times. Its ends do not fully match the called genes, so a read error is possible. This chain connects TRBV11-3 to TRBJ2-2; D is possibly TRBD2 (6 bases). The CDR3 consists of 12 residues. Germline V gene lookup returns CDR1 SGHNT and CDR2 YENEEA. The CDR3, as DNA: TGTGCCAGCAGCCCGGCCCCCGGGGGGCTGTTTTTT. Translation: CASSPAPGGLFF.

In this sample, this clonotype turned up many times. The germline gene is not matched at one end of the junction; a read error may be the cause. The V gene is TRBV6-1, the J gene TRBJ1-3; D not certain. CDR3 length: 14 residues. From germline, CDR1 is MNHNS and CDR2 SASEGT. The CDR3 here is CASREGLYGNTIYF. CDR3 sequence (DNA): TGTGCCAGCAGGGAAGGACTTTATGGAAACACCATATATTTT.

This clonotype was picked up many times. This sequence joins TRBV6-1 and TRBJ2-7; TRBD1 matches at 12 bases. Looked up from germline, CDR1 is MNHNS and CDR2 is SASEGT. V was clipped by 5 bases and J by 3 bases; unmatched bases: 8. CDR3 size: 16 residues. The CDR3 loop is CASSIRDRGLVYEQYF. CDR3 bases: TGTGCCAGCAGTATTCGGGACAGGGGGCTGGTCTACGAGCAGTACTTC.

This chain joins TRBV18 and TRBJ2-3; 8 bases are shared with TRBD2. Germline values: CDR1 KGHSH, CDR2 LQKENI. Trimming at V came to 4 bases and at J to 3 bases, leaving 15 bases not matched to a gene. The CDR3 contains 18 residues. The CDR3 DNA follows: TGTGCCAGCTCACGACTACCTCAGGCGGGAGGACCAACAGATACGCAGTATTTT. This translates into CASSRLPQAGGPTDTQYF.

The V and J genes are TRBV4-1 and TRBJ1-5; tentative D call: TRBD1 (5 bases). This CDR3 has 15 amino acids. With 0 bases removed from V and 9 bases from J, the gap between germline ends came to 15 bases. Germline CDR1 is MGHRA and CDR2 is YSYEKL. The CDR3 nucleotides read TGCGCCAGCAGCCAAGAGACGGGGCTGGCCTCGCCCCAGCATTTT. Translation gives CASSQETGLASPQHF.

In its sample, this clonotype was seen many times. As DNA, the CDR3 is TGTGCCAGCCTTCGCACGGGGGCGTGGGAGCAGTTCTTC. This gives the protein CASLRTGAWEQFF. J is TRBJ2-1 and V is TRBV12-3 or TRBV12-4; D tentatively reads TRBD1 or TRBD2 (6 bases each). The CDR3 spans 13 residues. Trimming cost V 8 bases and J 10 bases, with 18 bases left between them.

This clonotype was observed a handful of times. Written as DNA, the CDR3 is TGCAGTGCGAAACTAGCGGGAGCCTCCTACGAGCAGTACTTC. Protein product: CSAKLAGASYEQYF. V is TRBV20-1 and J is TRBJ2-7; 11 nucleotides align to TRBD2. Germline V gene lookup returns CDR1 DFQATT and CDR2 SNEGSKA (reference sequence). V shed 6 bases and J 0 bases; nucleotides not matched to a gene: 4. This CDR3 contains 14 residues.

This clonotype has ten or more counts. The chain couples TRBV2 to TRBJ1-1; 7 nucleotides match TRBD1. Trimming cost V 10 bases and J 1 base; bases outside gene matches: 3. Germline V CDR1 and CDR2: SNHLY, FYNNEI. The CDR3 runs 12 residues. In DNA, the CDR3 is TGTGCCACCCAGGGGGGGAACACTGAAGCTTTCTTT. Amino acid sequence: CATQGGNTEAFF.

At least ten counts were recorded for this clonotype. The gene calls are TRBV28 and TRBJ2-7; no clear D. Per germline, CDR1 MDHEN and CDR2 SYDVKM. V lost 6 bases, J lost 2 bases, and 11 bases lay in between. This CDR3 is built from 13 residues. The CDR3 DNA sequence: TGTGCCAGCAGCCCACCCCCCCCCTACGAGCAGTACTTC. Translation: CASSPPPPYEQYF.

DNA of the CDR3: TGTGCCTGGAGTGGCTTAGGGGACAGGAAGCTCCCCTCCTACGAGCAGTACTTC. Protein: CAWSGLGDRKLPSYEQYF. This chain links TRBV30 with TRBJ2-7; the match to TRBD1 covers 8 bases. The V segment lost 1 base and the J segment 0 bases; nucleotides outside the gene matches: 14. Germline CDR1 reads GTSNPN; CDR2 reads SVGIG (reference sequence). This CDR3 contains 18 residues.

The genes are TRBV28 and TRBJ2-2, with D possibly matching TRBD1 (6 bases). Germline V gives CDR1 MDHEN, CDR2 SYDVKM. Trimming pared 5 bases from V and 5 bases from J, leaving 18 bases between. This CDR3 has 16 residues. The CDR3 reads CASSPIFNRETGELFF. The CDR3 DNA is TGTGCCAGCAGTCCAATCTTTAACAGGGAAACCGGGGAGCTGTTTTTT.

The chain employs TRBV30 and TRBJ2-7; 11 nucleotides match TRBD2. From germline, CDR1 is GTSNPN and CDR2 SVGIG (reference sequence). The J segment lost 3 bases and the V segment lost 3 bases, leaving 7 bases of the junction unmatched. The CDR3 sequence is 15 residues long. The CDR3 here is CAWSLLAGDNYEQYF. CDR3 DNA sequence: TGTGCCTGGAGCCTACTAGCGGGAGATAACTACGAGCAGTACTTC. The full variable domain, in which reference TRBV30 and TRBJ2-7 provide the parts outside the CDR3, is SQTIHQWPATLVQPVGSPLSLECTVEGTSNPNLYWYRQAAGRGLQLLFYSVGIGQISSEVPQNLSASRPQDRQFILSSKKLLLSDSGFYLCAWSLLAGDNYEQYFGPGTRLTVT.

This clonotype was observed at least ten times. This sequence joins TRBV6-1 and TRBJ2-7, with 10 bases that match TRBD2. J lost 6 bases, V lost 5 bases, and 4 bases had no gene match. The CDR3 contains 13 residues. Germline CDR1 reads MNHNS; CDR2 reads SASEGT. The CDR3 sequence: CASSTRTSGEQYF. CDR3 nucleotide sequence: TGTGCCAGCAGTACACGGACTAGCGGCGAGCAGTACTTC.